One and the same sample provided the 9 T cell receptor beta chains below, sequenced in a study of blood T cells in healthy people across ages (dated by TCRdb to the mid-2010s). Libraries were built with 5' RACE. Sequencer: Illumina HiSeq 2500. A second about 7 to 11 cycle PCR used a sample-barcoded 5' primer and a J-beta primer mix. The raw public data were reprocessed by TCRdb itself: fastp quality trimming at Q25, MiXCR clonotype calling, in-frame beta chains only. One record per CDR3 amino acid sequence lists the most common genes and DNA. Present in this sample are hundreds of thousands of distinct CDR3 sequences, roughly 41% of which were seen just once. The ten top clones hold approximately 29% of the sample. Material for sequencing was blood. The receptors were sampled from an elderly man in good health.

This clonotype was counted between two and nine times. The rearrangement joins TRBV20-1 to TRBJ1-4, with D uncertain. The CDR3 consists of 13 residues. CDR1 is DFQATT and CDR2 is SNEGSKA in the germline V gene (reference sequence). V dropped 6 bases and J dropped 3 bases, with 11 bases sitting between them. The CDR3 here is CSASQAANEKLFF. The DNA of the CDR3 is TGCAGTGCCTCCCAGGCGGCTAATGAAAAACTGTTTTTT.

This clonotype has a single count. This chain joins TRBV27 and TRBJ2-5; 9 positions agree with TRBD2. J was trimmed by 0 bases and V by 6 bases; bases with no gene match: 8. Looked up from germline, CDR1 is MNHEY and CDR2 is SMNVEV (reference sequence). The CDR3 is 16 amino acids. CDR3 in DNA: TGTGCCAGCAGCCGTCTAGCGGGGCCGTACCAAGAGACCCAGTACTTC. Protein: CASSRLAGPYQETQYF.

This clonotype turned up a few times. This CDR3 reads CASGLAGVPQETQYF. The CDR3 coding sequence is TGTGCCAGCGGGCTAGCGGGGGTACCCCAAGAGACCCAGTACTTC. The chain uses TRBV6-2 or TRBV6-3 and TRBJ2-5; 10 nucleotides match TRBD2. Germline V CDR1 and CDR2: MNHEY, SVGEGT. The CDR3 is 15 amino acids. V gave up 8 bases and J gave up 1 base; unmatched junction bases: 7.

CDR3 loop: CSARGRGLRETQYF. The CDR3 DNA reads TGCAGTGCAAGGGGGAGGGGTCTTAGGGAGACCCAGTACTTC. The V call is TRBV20-1, the J call TRBJ2-4; tentative D call: TRBD2 (7 bases). The DNA end is a closer match to TRBJ2-5, so the J assignment may be wrong. Germline CDR1 DFQATT, CDR2 SNEGSKA (reference sequence). The CDR3 runs 14 residues.

The V call is TRBV29-1, the J call TRBJ2-1; TRBD1 matches 8 bases. Per germline, CDR1 SQVTM and CDR2 ANQGSEA. J was trimmed by 2 bases and V by 4 bases; bases with no gene match: 4. The CDR3 spans 14 residues. CDR3 bases: TGCAGCGTTGTAGGACAGGGCACCTACAATGAGCAGTTCTTC. Amino acid sequence: CSVVGQGTYNEQFF.

This clonotype was recorded a few times. The genes are TRBV20-1 and TRBJ2-2; 8 nucleotides line up with TRBD2. The CDR3 is 16 residues long. The V gene end was trimmed by 2 bases and the J gene end by 5 bases; junction bases not matched to a gene: 10. Germline loops: CDR1 DFQATT, CDR2 SNEGSKA (reference sequence). The CDR3 sequence: CSARPRGGSGTGELFF. The CDR3 DNA reads TGCAGTGCTAGACCCCGCGGGGGGAGCGGGACCGGGGAGCTGTTTTTT.

The chain joins TRBV20-1 to TRBJ2-5; D remains ambiguous. Trimming removed 3 bases at V and 5 bases at J, with 22 bases between. The germline gives CDR1 DFQATT, CDR2 SNEGSKA (reference sequence). The CDR3 is 16 amino acids. CDR3 residues: CSARETAHYPWETQYF. The CDR3 bases are TGCAGTGCTAGGGAGACTGCCCATTACCCGTGGGAGACCCAGTACTTC.

This CDR3 is CASSSSRLGGESTDTQYF. CDR3 nucleotides: TGTGCCAGCAGCTCATCTCGGCTAGGAGGGGAGAGCACAGATACGCAGTATTTT. The J gene is TRBJ2-3, the V gene TRBV7-2; possible D gene TRBD2, 6 bases. There are 18 residues in the CDR3. Germline lookup yields CDR1 SGHTA and CDR2 FQGNSA. Deletions cut 4 bases from V and 0 bases from J, with 20 bases between. Looking up the rest from reference TRBV7-2 and TRBJ2-3 gives the full variable domain: GAGVSQSPSNKVTEKGKDVELRCDPISGHTALYWYRQSLGQGLEFLIYFQGNSAPDKSGLPSDRFSAERTGGSVSTLTIQRTQQEDSAVYLCASSSSRLGGESTDTQYFGPGTRLTVL.

The rearrangement links TRBV5-1 to TRBJ2-1; the D is unclear. V was cut by 4 bases and J by 6 bases, with 8 bases left in between. The CDR3 is made up of 12 amino acids. Germline CDR1 SGHRS, CDR2 YFSETQ. The chain's CDR3 is CASSQDLNEQFF. For the CDR3, the DNA is TGCGCCAGCAGCCAGGACCTCAATGAGCAGTTCTTC.